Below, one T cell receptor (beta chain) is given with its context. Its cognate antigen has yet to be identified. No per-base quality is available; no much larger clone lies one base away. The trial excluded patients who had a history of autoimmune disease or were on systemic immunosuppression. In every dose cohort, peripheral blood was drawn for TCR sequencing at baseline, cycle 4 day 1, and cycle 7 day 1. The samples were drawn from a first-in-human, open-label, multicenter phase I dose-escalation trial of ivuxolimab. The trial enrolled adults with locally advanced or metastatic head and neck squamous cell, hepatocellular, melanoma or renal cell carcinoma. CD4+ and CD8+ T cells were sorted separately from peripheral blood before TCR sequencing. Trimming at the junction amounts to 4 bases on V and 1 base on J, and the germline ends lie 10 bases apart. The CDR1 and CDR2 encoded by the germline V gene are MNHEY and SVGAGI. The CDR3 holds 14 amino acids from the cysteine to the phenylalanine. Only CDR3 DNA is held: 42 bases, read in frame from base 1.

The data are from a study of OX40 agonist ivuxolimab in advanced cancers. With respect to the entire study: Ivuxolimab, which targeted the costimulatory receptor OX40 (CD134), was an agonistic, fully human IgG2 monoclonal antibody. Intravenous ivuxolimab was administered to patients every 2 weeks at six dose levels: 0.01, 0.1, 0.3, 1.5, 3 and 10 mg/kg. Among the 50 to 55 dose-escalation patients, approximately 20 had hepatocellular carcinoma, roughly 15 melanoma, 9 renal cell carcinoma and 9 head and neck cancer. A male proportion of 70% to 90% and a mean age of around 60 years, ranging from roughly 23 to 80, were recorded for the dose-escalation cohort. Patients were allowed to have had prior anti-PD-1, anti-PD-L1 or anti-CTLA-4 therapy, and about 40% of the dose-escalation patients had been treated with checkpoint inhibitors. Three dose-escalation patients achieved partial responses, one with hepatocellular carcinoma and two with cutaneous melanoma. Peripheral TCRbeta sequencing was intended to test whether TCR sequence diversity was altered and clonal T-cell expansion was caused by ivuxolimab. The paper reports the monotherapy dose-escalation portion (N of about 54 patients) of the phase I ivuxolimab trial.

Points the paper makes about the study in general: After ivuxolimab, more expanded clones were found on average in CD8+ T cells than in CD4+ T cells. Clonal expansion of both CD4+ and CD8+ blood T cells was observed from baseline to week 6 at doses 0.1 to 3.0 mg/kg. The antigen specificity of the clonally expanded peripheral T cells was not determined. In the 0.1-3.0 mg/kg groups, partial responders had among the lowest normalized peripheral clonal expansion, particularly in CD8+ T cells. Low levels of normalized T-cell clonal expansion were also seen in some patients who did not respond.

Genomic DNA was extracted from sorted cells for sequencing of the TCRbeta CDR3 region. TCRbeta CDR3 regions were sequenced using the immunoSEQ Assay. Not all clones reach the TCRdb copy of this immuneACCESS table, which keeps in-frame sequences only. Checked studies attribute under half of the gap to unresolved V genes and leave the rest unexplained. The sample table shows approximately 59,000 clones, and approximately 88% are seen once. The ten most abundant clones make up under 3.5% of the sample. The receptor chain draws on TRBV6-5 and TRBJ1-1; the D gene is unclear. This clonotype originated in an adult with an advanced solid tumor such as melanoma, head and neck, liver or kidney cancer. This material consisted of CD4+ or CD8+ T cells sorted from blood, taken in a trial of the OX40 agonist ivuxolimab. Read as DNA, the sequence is TGTGCCAGCAGTTTGGAGGCGGGGAACACTGAAGCTTTCTTT. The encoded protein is CASSLEAGNTEAFF.